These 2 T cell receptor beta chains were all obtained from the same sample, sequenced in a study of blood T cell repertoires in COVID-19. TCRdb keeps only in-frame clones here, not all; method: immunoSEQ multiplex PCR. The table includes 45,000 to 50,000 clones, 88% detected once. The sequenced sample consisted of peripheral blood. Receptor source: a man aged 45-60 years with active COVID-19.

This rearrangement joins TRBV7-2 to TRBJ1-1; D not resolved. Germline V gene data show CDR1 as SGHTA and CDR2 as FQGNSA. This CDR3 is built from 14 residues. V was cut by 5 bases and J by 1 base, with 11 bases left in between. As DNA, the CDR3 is TGTGCCAGCAGCCTCAGCCCAGGGAACACTGAAGCTTTCTTT. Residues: CASSLSPGNTEAFF.

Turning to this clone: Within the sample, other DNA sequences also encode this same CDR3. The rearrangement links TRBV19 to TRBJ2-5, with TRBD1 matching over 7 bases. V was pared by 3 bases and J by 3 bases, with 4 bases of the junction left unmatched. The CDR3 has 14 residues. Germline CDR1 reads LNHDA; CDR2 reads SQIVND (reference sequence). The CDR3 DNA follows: TGTGCCAGTAGTATTTTAGGGGGCAAAGAGACCCAGTACTTC. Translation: CASSILGGKETQYF. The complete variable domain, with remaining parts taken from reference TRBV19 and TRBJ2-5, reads DGGITQSPKYLFRKEGQNVTLSCEQNLNHDAMYWYRQDPGQGLRLIYYSQIVNDFQKGDIAEGYSVSREKKESFPLTVTSAQKNPTAFYLCASSILGGKETQYFGPGTRLLVL.